This is a list of T cell receptor beta chains from one sample in a study of T-cell reconstitution after alpha-beta-depleted transplantation in children. From the PCR reads, TCRdb called clonotypes with MiXCR, one entry per CDR3 protein. The sample has about 540,000 distinct CDR3 sequences; 18% are singletons. Sequencing was performed on PBMCs from the stem cell graft donor, taken from the stem cell graft. The receptor set was obtained from a human donor who donated a stem cell graft to a child with acute lymphoblastic leukemia. CDR3s include the opening cysteine and the closing phenylalanine or tryptophan. Fields, in order: CDR3 protein, CDR3 DNA, V gene, J gene, D gene, clone size. D genes are given only for firm matches. Size is stated for part of the rows, as once, few or many counts, or as a class when the clone is expanded.

cdr3_aa: CASSSRRAAYSYEQYF
cdr3_nt: TGTGCCAGCAGTTCCCGGCGGGCGGCTTATTCCTACGAGCAGTACTTC
v_call: TRBV6-5
j_call: TRBJ2-7
d_call: .
clone_size: .

cdr3_aa: CASSFDSGSGRYEQYF
cdr3_nt: TGTGCCAGCAGTTTTGACTCGGGTAGCGGGAGGTACGAGCAGTACTTC
v_call: TRBV27
j_call: TRBJ2-7
d_call: TRBD2
clone_size: few

cdr3_aa: CASSLPLAGAGYNEQFF
cdr3_nt: TGTGCCAGCAGTTTGCCCCTAGCGGGAGCTGGTTACAATGAGCAGTTCTTC
v_call: TRBV12-3/TRBV12-4
j_call: TRBJ2-1
d_call: TRBD2
clone_size: few

cdr3_aa: CASSSRDRAFYEQYF
cdr3_nt: TGTGCCAGCAGCTCCCGGGACAGGGCATTCTACGAGCAGTACTTC
v_call: TRBV7-6
j_call: TRBJ2-7
d_call: TRBD1
clone_size: .

cdr3_aa: CASSLGPSGGELFF
cdr3_nt: TGCGCCAGCAGCTTGGGCCCTAGCGGCGGGGAGCTGTTTTTT
v_call: TRBV5-1
j_call: TRBJ2-2
d_call: TRBD2
clone_size: few

cdr3_aa: CASSSAPDNYEQYF
cdr3_nt: TGTGCCAGCAGTTCCGCCCCAGATAATTACGAGCAGTACTTC
v_call: TRBV12-3/TRBV12-4
j_call: TRBJ2-7
d_call: .
clone_size: .

cdr3_aa: CASSLEAGANEKLFF
cdr3_nt: TGCGCCAGCAGCTTGGAAGCCGGCGCTAATGAAAAACTGTTTTTT
v_call: TRBV5-1
j_call: TRBJ1-4
d_call: .
clone_size: few

cdr3_aa: CARWPFHPNEQFF
cdr3_nt: TGTGCCAGATGGCCTTTCCACCCCAATGAGCAGTTCTTC
v_call: TRBV7-9
j_call: TRBJ2-1
d_call: .
clone_size: .

cdr3_aa: CASSVSSDTQYF
cdr3_nt: TGTGCCAGCAGCGTTTCGAGCGATACGCAGTATTTT
v_call: TRBV9
j_call: TRBJ2-3
d_call: .
clone_size: .

cdr3_aa: CAISESTRSRSLYNEQFF
cdr3_nt: TGTGCCATCAGTGAGTCGACCCGCAGCAGGTCCCTTTACAATGAGCAGTTCTTC
v_call: TRBV10-3
j_call: TRBJ2-1
d_call: .
clone_size: .

cdr3_aa: CASSQEREMNTGELFF
cdr3_nt: TGTGCCAGCAGCCAAGAGCGGGAGATGAACACCGGGGAGCTGTTTTTT
v_call: TRBV3-1
j_call: TRBJ2-2
d_call: TRBD2
clone_size: .

cdr3_aa: CSVEPKKLNTEAFF
cdr3_nt: TGCAGCGTTGAACCGAAGAAACTGAACACTGAAGCTTTCTTT
v_call: TRBV29-1
j_call: TRBJ1-1
d_call: .
clone_size: few

cdr3_aa: CAIRASNTEAFF
cdr3_nt: TGTGCCATTCGGGCTTCGAACACTGAAGCTTTCTTT
v_call: TRBV6-5
j_call: TRBJ1-1
d_call: .
clone_size: .

cdr3_aa: CASSSIAGLNTGELFF
cdr3_nt: TGCGCCAGCAGCTCCATAGCGGGGCTGAACACCGGGGAGCTGTTTTTT
v_call: TRBV5-1
j_call: TRBJ2-2
d_call: TRBD2
clone_size: few

cdr3_aa: CASSLTGTSATDTQYF
cdr3_nt: TGTGCCAGCAGTTTGACCGGGACTAGCGCCACAGATACGCAGTATTTT
v_call: TRBV5-5
j_call: TRBJ2-3
d_call: TRBD2
clone_size: .

cdr3_aa: CASSLSMRGSQPQHF
cdr3_nt: TGTGCCAGCAGTTTATCGATGAGGGGGAGTCAGCCCCAGCATTTT
v_call: TRBV27
j_call: TRBJ1-5
d_call: .
clone_size: .

cdr3_aa: CATSDPRDSLEKLFF
cdr3_nt: TGTGCCACCAGTGATCCTCGGGACAGTCTTGAAAAACTGTTTTTT
v_call: TRBV24-1
j_call: TRBJ1-4
d_call: TRBD1
clone_size: few

cdr3_aa: CASSLDPASNTIYF
cdr3_nt: TGTGCCAGCAGCTTGGATCCAGCCTCGAACACCATATATTTT
v_call: TRBV5-6
j_call: TRBJ1-3
d_call: .
clone_size: .

cdr3_aa: CASSFSASLETQYF
cdr3_nt: TGTGCCAGCAGTTTTTCGGCCAGTCTGGAGACCCAGTACTTC
v_call: TRBV12-3/TRBV12-4
j_call: TRBJ2-5
d_call: .
clone_size: .

cdr3_aa: CASSDRAGLATQYF
cdr3_nt: TGTGCCAGCAGTGATAGAGCCGGACTAGCTACGCAGTATTTT
v_call: TRBV6-4
j_call: TRBJ2-3
d_call: TRBD2
clone_size: few

cdr3_aa: CASSGEKLFF
cdr3_nt: TGTGCCAGCAGTGGGGAAAAACTGTTTTTT
v_call: TRBV25-1
j_call: TRBJ1-4
d_call: .
clone_size: .

cdr3_aa: CASSKGGRGRDYEQYF
cdr3_nt: TGTGCCAGCAGCAAAGGGGGCAGGGGGCGCGATTACGAGCAGTACTTC
v_call: TRBV21-1
j_call: TRBJ2-7
d_call: .
clone_size: few

cdr3_aa: CSASPSGLAGGEQYF
cdr3_nt: TGCAGTGCTAGTCCTTCCGGACTAGCGGGAGGCGAGCAGTACTTC
v_call: TRBV20-1
j_call: TRBJ2-7
d_call: TRBD2
clone_size: few

cdr3_aa: CASSLDGLGATDTQYF
cdr3_nt: TGCGCCAGCAGCTTGGATGGATTGGGGGCCACAGATACGCAGTATTTT
v_call: TRBV5-1
j_call: TRBJ2-3
d_call: .
clone_size: .

cdr3_aa: CASSGEAAGSFDEQFF
cdr3_nt: TGTGCCAGCAGCGGGGAGGCAGCGGGAAGTTTCGATGAGCAGTTCTTC
v_call: TRBV5-8
j_call: TRBJ2-1
d_call: TRBD2
clone_size: few

cdr3_aa: CASSSKDLLGTDTQYF
cdr3_nt: TGTGCCAGCAGCTCGAAAGATTTACTAGGCACAGATACGCAGTATTTT
v_call: TRBV11-2
j_call: TRBJ2-3
d_call: .
clone_size: .

cdr3_aa: CSVVSGTRYADTQYF
cdr3_nt: TGCAGCGTTGTCTCCGGGACTAGGTATGCAGATACGCAGTATTTT
v_call: TRBV29-1
j_call: TRBJ2-3
d_call: TRBD2
clone_size: .

cdr3_aa: CSARDPDFLYEQYF
cdr3_nt: TGCAGTGCTAGAGACCCGGACTTTCTCTACGAGCAGTACTTC
v_call: TRBV20-1
j_call: TRBJ2-7
d_call: .
clone_size: .

cdr3_aa: CSVSGSGVTGELFF
cdr3_nt: TGCAGCGTGAGCGGGAGCGGGGTCACCGGGGAGCTGTTTTTT
v_call: TRBV29-1
j_call: TRBJ2-2
d_call: TRBD2
clone_size: .

cdr3_aa: CASSPWTGKSYGDTF
cdr3_nt: TGTGCCAGCAGCCCGTGGACAGGGAAGTCCTATGGCGACACCTTC
v_call: TRBV9
j_call: TRBJ1-2
d_call: TRBD1
clone_size: once

cdr3_aa: CASSPPFKQNTEAFF
cdr3_nt: TGTGCCAGCTCACCACCATTTAAACAGAACACTGAAGCTTTCTTT
v_call: TRBV18
j_call: TRBJ1-1
d_call: .
clone_size: .

cdr3_aa: CASRELAGGPHEQYF
cdr3_nt: TGTGCCAGCAGAGAGCTAGCGGGAGGGCCCCACGAGCAGTACTTC
v_call: TRBV12-3/TRBV12-4
j_call: TRBJ2-7
d_call: TRBD2
clone_size: few

cdr3_aa: CASSPGRRTTYNEQFF
cdr3_nt: TGTGCCAGCAGCCCCGGACGGAGAACAACCTACAATGAGCAGTTCTTC
v_call: TRBV3-1
j_call: TRBJ2-1
d_call: .
clone_size: few

cdr3_aa: CASIPSGIRTYNEQFF
cdr3_nt: TGCGCCAGCATACCGTCAGGGATCCGTACCTACAATGAGCAGTTCTTC
v_call: TRBV5-1
j_call: TRBJ2-1
d_call: .
clone_size: few

cdr3_aa: CASAPGTSGLNEQFF
cdr3_nt: TGCGCCAGCGCACCTGGGACTAGCGGGCTCAATGAGCAGTTCTTC
v_call: TRBV5-1
j_call: TRBJ2-1
d_call: TRBD2
clone_size: few

cdr3_aa: CASSQPGTGNYEQYF
cdr3_nt: TGCGCCAGCAGCCAACCCGGGACAGGGAATTACGAGCAGTACTTC
v_call: TRBV4-1
j_call: TRBJ2-7
d_call: TRBD1
clone_size: few

cdr3_aa: CSAKDYLSYEQFF
cdr3_nt: TGCAGTGCTAAGGACTACCTAAGTTATGAGCAGTTCTTC
v_call: TRBV20-1
j_call: TRBJ2-1
d_call: .
clone_size: few

cdr3_aa: CASSQVGKGYNSPLHF
cdr3_nt: TGCGCCAGCAGCCAAGTAGGCAAAGGCTATAATTCACCCCTCCACTTT
v_call: TRBV4-1
j_call: TRBJ1-6
d_call: .
clone_size: .

cdr3_aa: CASRHRDRPYEQYF
cdr3_nt: TGTGCCAGCAGGCACCGGGACAGGCCCTACGAGCAGTACTTC
v_call: TRBV7-2
j_call: TRBJ2-7
d_call: TRBD1
clone_size: few

cdr3_aa: CASTGDRSKPTYNEQFF
cdr3_nt: TGTGCCAGCACCGGGGACCGGAGTAAACCCACCTACAATGAGCAGTTCTTC
v_call: TRBV2
j_call: TRBJ2-1
d_call: .
clone_size: .

cdr3_aa: CASSRKLAGESGANVLTF
cdr3_nt: TGTGCCAGCAGCCGGAAACTAGCGGGAGAGTCCGGGGCCAACGTCCTGACTTTC
v_call: TRBV11-2
j_call: TRBJ2-6
d_call: TRBD2
clone_size: .

cdr3_aa: CASSSDYNEQFF
cdr3_nt: TGTGCCAGCAGTTCGGATTACAATGAGCAGTTCTTC
v_call: TRBV27
j_call: TRBJ2-1
d_call: .
clone_size: many

cdr3_aa: CASSQDWSRGYNSPLHF
cdr3_nt: TGCGCCAGCAGCCAAGATTGGAGCAGGGGCTATAATTCACCCCTCCACTTT
v_call: TRBV4-1
j_call: TRBJ1-6
d_call: .
clone_size: few

cdr3_aa: CASSSGGRAREQYF
cdr3_nt: TGTGCCAGCAGCAGTGGCGGGAGGGCCAGAGAGCAGTACTTC
v_call: TRBV7-8
j_call: TRBJ2-7
d_call: TRBD2
clone_size: .